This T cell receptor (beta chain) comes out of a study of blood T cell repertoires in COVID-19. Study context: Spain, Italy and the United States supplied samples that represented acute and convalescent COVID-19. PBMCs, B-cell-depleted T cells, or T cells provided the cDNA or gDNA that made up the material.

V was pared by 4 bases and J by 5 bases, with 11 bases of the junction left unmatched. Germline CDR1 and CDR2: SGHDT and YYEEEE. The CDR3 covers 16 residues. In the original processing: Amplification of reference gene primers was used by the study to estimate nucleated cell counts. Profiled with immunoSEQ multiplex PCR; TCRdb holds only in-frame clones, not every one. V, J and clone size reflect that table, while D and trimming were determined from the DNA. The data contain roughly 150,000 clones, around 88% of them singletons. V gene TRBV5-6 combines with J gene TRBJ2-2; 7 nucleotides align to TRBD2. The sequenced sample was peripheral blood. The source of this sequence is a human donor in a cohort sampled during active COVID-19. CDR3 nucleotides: TGTGCCAGCAGCCCTCCCCCCAGCGGGGTGACCGGGGAGCTGTTTTTT. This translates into CASSPPPSGVTGELFF. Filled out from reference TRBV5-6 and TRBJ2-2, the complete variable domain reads DAGVTQSPTHLIKTRGQQVTLRCSPKSGHDTVSWYQQALGQGPQFIFQYYEEEERQRGNFPDRFSGHQFPNYSSELNVNALLLGDSALYLCASSPPPSGVTGELFFGEGSRLTVL.